Sequencing of this T cell receptor (beta chain) was carried out in a study of cytomegalovirus exposure and HLA in healthy donors. The PCR made use of 60 Vbeta and 13 Jbeta primers. Clones were sequenced by immunoSEQ multiplex PCR, and TCRdb holds only the in-frame ones, with some missing. The sample holds under 150,000 clones; 70% to 85% are singletons and the top ten take around 2.3%. A note on this clone: What it binds is unknown.

After removal of 0 bases from V and 6 bases from J, the junction contained 5 bases not matched to a gene. Looked up from germline, CDR1 is MNHEY and CDR2 is SVGAGI. The CDR3 is 15 residues long. Findings and caveats of the study: Earlier analysis looked at TCR beta V segments, and most were productive about 87% or about 30% of the time. 150 or so TCR beta chains were listed as cytomegalovirus-associated.

This sequence joins TRBV6-5 and TRBJ2-7; 10 nucleotides match TRBD2. This sequence was found in a woman aged 18-35 years in good health and CMV-seronegative. Sequencing used PBMCs. The chain's CDR3 is CASSYSSGGAFEQYV. CDR3 in DNA: TGTGCCAGCAGTTACTCGAGCGGGGGGGCCTTCGAGCAGTACGTC.